Listed below are T cell receptor beta chains from one sample, sequenced in a study of shared clonotypes between healthy human individuals. Sequencing was performed with immunoSEQ multiplex PCR; in TCRdb, only in-frame clones are kept and a portion is missing. The sample lists hundreds of thousands of clones, approximately 96% seen once, with about 0.21% in the top ten. Sequencing used naive CD8+ T cells sorted from blood. The receptor set was obtained from a young man in good health. Each CDR3 is given with its conserved first and last residue. A D gene is named only where the DNA matches it firmly. Where a row states a size, it is once, few, many or the class of an expanded clone; other rows omit it.

clone size,V gene,D gene,J gene,CDR3 DNA,CDR3 protein
once,TRBV25-1,-,TRBJ2-7,TGTGCCAGCAGTGTTGGAAGCGGCTACGAGCAGTACTTC,CASSVGSGYEQYF
-,TRBV27,-,TRBJ2-3,TGTGCCAGCAGTTTAAGGTCAGATACGCAGTATTTT,CASSLRSDTQYF
-,TRBV1,-,TRBJ2-1,TGCACCAGCAGCCAGATTGGAGGGCCGCCCGTCTACAATGAGCAGTTCTTC,CTSSQIGGPPVYNEQFF
-,TRBV7-9,-,TRBJ2-5,TGTGCCAGCAGCTCCGTGACGGCGGCGGGACAAGAGACCCAGTACTTC,CASSSVTAAGQETQYF
-,TRBV18,-,TRBJ2-1,TGTGCCAGCTCACCAACTTTAGATGACCTTGAGCAGTTCTTC,CASSPTLDDLEQFF
-,TRBV7-9,TRBD2,TRBJ2-7,TGTGCCAGCAGCGAGCGGGACCAACCCTACGAGCAGTACTTC,CASSERDQPYEQYF
-,TRBV11-2,-,TRBJ1-3,TGTGCCAGCAGACGGACGGCAGGGTACTCTGGAAACACCATATATTTT,CASRRTAGYSGNTIYF
once,TRBV28,TRBD1,TRBJ1-1,TGTGCCAGCAGTCCAGAGACAGGGCTGAACACTGAAGCTTTCTTT,CASSPETGLNTEAFF
-,TRBV12-5,TRBD1,TRBJ2-1,TGTGCTAGTGGCCCGGGACAGGGCTTTCATGAGCAGTTCTTC,CASGPGQGFHEQFF
-,TRBV5-1,TRBD2,TRBJ2-1,TGCGCCAGCAGCCCAAGGACTAGCGGGATGAGTTCGGGTGAGCAGTTCTTC,CASSPRTSGMSSGEQFF
-,TRBV14,TRBD2,TRBJ2-7,TGTGCCAGCAGGGGGTCCGGACTAGCGGGATCGGCTTCCTACGAGCAGTACTTC,CASRGSGLAGSASYEQYF
-,TRBV11-2,-,TRBJ2-7,TGTGCCAGCAGCTTAAGGGAAGGCTACGAGCAGTACTTC,CASSLREGYEQYF
-,TRBV28,TRBD2,TRBJ2-3,TGTGCCAGCAGTTTAGGCGGGAGTGAAGATACGCAGTATTTT,CASSLGGSEDTQYF
-,TRBV27,-,TRBJ2-5,TGTGCCAGCAGTCCTCGGGACGGAGAAGAGACCCAGTACTTC,CASSPRDGEETQYF
-,TRBV28,TRBD1,TRBJ1-1,TGTGCCAGCAGTTCCTACAGGGGGCAGAACACTGAAGCTTTCTTT,CASSSYRGQNTEAFF
-,TRBV11-2,-,TRBJ1-1,TGTGCCAGCAGCTTAGAGCCGGGTGAAGCTTTCTTT,CASSLEPGEAFF
-,TRBV4-1,-,TRBJ2-7,TGCGCCAGCAGCCAAGTGCGTGGGGAAGGGACCAACCCTGACGAGCAGTACTTC,CASSQVRGEGTNPDEQYF
-,TRBV4-1,-,TRBJ2-3,TGCGCCAGCAGCCAAGCGTCGGGGTTAGATACGCAGTATTTT,CASSQASGLDTQYF
-,TRBV4-1,-,TRBJ2-7,TGCGCCAGCAGCCAAGACCCGGGCGAGCAGTACTTC,CASSQDPGEQYF
-,TRBV25-1,TRBD1,TRBJ2-7,TGTGCCAGCAGTGACCCCACCGGTCGTAGGGGGCTTCGCGAGCAGTACTTC,CASSDPTGRRGLREQYF
once,TRBV11-2,TRBD2,TRBJ2-7,TGTGCCAGCAGCCTTAACGGGGGGGCGGATTACGAGCAGTACTTC,CASSLNGGADYEQYF
-,TRBV14,-,TRBJ2-7,TGTGCCAGCAGCCAATTTGTGGGAGAAATCTACGAGCAGTACTTC,CASSQFVGEIYEQYF
-,TRBV30,-,TRBJ1-5,TGTGCCTGGTCCAGGGAAGACAATCAGCCCCAGCATTTT,CAWSREDNQPQHF
-,TRBV2,TRBD1,TRBJ2-3,TGTGCCAGCAGTCCGGGACAGGGAGGCACAGATACGCAGTATTTT,CASSPGQGGTDTQYF
-,TRBV10-3,-,TRBJ2-7,TGTGCCGCCGCCTCCTACGAGCAGTACTTC,CAAASYEQYF
once,TRBV9,-,TRBJ1-3,TGTGCCAGCAGCGTAGCCAGGGAACGAAACACCATATATTTT,CASSVARERNTIYF
-,TRBV19,-,TRBJ2-5,TGTGCCAGTAGTATAGAACTAGGGTACCAAGAGACCCAGTACTTC,CASSIELGYQETQYF
-,TRBV7-9,TRBD1,TRBJ2-1,TGTGCCAGCAGCTTGGAGCCCGGGACAGGGGAAGATAATGAGCAGTTCTTC,CASSLEPGTGEDNEQFF
-,TRBV29-1,TRBD2,TRBJ2-7,TGCAGCGGCGTCACTAGCGGGAGCTACGAGCAGTACTTC,CSGVTSGSYEQYF
-,TRBV10-3,-,TRBJ2-1,TGTGCCATCGGACCAGAGGGCCGTCTCAATGAGCAGTTCTTC,CAIGPEGRLNEQFF
-,TRBV7-6,-,TRBJ2-2,TGTGCCAGCAGCTTGGCCGTTCGAACCGGGGAGCTGTTTTTT,CASSLAVRTGELFF
-,TRBV9,-,TRBJ1-5,TGTGCCAGCAGCGCCGAGGGTCAGGATCAGCCCCAGCATTTT,CASSAEGQDQPQHF
-,TRBV10-1,-,TRBJ2-2,TGCGCCAGCAGTGATTACTCAGGGAACACCGGGGAGCTGTTTTTT,CASSDYSGNTGELFF
-,TRBV9,TRBD1,TRBJ2-2,TGTGCCAGCAGGAGGGACAGCGGGGAGCTGTTTTTT,CASRRDSGELFF
-,TRBV10-3,-,TRBJ2-7,TGTGCCATAACAGGGAACCTCTACGAGCAGTACTTC,CAITGNLYEQYF
-,TRBV21-1,-,TRBJ2-1,TGTGCCAGCAGCAAAGTCATCGGAACTAGCGGGAGCAAGTCCTACAATGAGCAGTTCTTC,CASSKVIGTSGSKSYNEQFF
-,TRBV15,TRBD1,TRBJ1-1,TGTGCCACCAGCAGACCTTACAACAGGGGTTTGGTGAACACTGAAGCTTTCTTT,CATSRPYNRGLVNTEAFF
-,TRBV18,TRBD2,TRBJ2-7,TGTGCCAGCTCACCAAGGACTAGCTCCTACGAGCAGTACTTC,CASSPRTSSYEQYF
once,TRBV5-4,TRBD2,TRBJ2-3,TGTGCCAGCAGCTTGGTTCCGGCGGGAGTAAGAGATACGCAGTATTTT,CASSLVPAGVRDTQYF
-,TRBV2,-,TRBJ2-1,TGTGCCAGCAGACAGGGAGGAGGTGGCAATGAGCAGTTCTTC,CASRQGGGGNEQFF
-,TRBV7-8,TRBD1,TRBJ2-1,TGTGCCAGCAGCTCCGGGACAGGCGATGAGCAGTTCTTC,CASSSGTGDEQFF
-,TRBV7-2,-,TRBJ2-3,TGTGCCAGCAGCCGTTTTCAGGGAGTCGCAGATACGCAGTATTTT,CASSRFQGVADTQYF
-,TRBV6-1,-,TRBJ2-3,TGTGCCAGCAGTGATTATACGCAGTATTTT,CASSDYTQYF
-,TRBV19,TRBD1,TRBJ1-1,TGTGCCAGTAAGGCCGGACAGGTTGAAGCTTTCTTT,CASKAGQVEAFF
-,TRBV27,-,TRBJ2-1,TGTGCCAGCAGTCGGCCCTCGGGGGGCAACTTGGATGAGCAGTTCTTC,CASSRPSGGNLDEQFF